This paragraph reports one TCR beta chain. Here immunoSEQ multiplex PCR was the method, and the copy in TCRdb shows in-frame clones only, minus some. Found here are hundreds of thousands of clones, 85% to 90% of them singletons; the top ten hold about 0.01%. The data stem from a study of shared T cell receptors in the human thymus. The CDR3 covers 14 residues. V lost 5 bases to trimming and J lost 4 bases, with 15 bases between them. Germline CDR1 is MNHEY and CDR2 is SVGAGI. These data were also reused for a study on human thymus T cells. This second report adds: Resections removed during corrective heart surgery provided the thymus tissue used. Thymic and blood repertoires appeared to display a bias in their usage of V and J genes. A high degree of thymic repertoire overlap among unrelated individuals was reported in related research.

The receptor comes from a boy in the first two years of life with a congenital heart defect. The J gene is TRBJ2-7, the V gene TRBV6-5; a weak D match, TRBD1 (6 bases). Sequencing was performed on thymocytes. The CDR3 nucleotides read TGTGCCAGCAGTCCTCGCGAGGGGGTATACGAGCAGTACTTC. This translates into CASSPREGVYEQYF.